This T cell receptor beta chain was sequenced in a study of regulatory T cells in long-lasting Graves disease. Across the whole study: Prior antithyroid drug treatment in newly diagnosed Graves' patients lasted under 3 months.

HTBI primers from iRepertoire and Arm-PCR of CDR3 regions yielded the TCR beta libraries. In TCRdb, the multiplex PCR reads were re-called with MiXCR into one record per CDR3 protein. In the table there are hundreds of thousands of distinct CDR3 sequences, about 15% of which are singletons. The length of the CDR3 is 15 residues. The ends were cut back, 5 bases at V and 7 bases at J, with 17 bases in the middle. Germline values: CDR1 SGHNT, CDR2 YENEEA. This clonotype was observed at least ten times. Time point given: newly diagnosed GD, antithyroid drugs for less than 3 months. Following extraction of RNA from PBMCs, that RNA was used to make the TCR library. An endocrinology department in Xi'an, China, supplied the patients. These data also featured in a second study, about T cells in Graves' hyperthyroidism and ophthalmopathy.

The sample in question was peripheral blood mononuclear cells (PBMCs), obtained at new diagnosis, from a patient treated with antithyroid drugs. The origin of this receptor is a woman aged 40 to 50 with Graves disease. The V and J genes are TRBV11-3 and TRBJ1-4; D possibly corresponds to TRBD1 (6 bases). CDR3 coding DNA: TGTGCCAGCAGCCGAGGGGGGAATACATTTGAAAAACTGTTTTTT. Protein product: CASSRGGNTFEKLFF.